Included here is one T cell receptor beta chain sequence, with context. Its antigen is undetermined. The junction does not match germline at one end; this may be a read error. Other DNA sequences in this specimen translate into the identical CDR3. Germline assignment: CDR1 MNHEY and CDR2 SVGAGI. The CDR3 has 12 residues. Profiled with immunoSEQ multiplex PCR; TCRdb holds only in-frame clones, not every one. The data show a few million clones, 80% to 95% seen once. These data are taken from a study of shared clonotypes between healthy human individuals. Study findings and constraints: Incompleteness in sorted-subset sequencing, despite large depth, was shown by rarefaction.

Sequences were obtained from naive CD4+ T cells from PBMCs. Subset: CD45RA+ positively selected. V usage is TRBV6-5 and J usage is TRBJ1-1; the D is unclear. This clonotype was obtained from a man aged 18 to 30 in good health. Some clones in this sample may be carry-over from other donors' samples. The CDR3 is CASLNRGGLAFF. CDR3 nucleotides: TGTGCCAGCCTGAACAGAGGTGGTTTAGCTTTCTTC.